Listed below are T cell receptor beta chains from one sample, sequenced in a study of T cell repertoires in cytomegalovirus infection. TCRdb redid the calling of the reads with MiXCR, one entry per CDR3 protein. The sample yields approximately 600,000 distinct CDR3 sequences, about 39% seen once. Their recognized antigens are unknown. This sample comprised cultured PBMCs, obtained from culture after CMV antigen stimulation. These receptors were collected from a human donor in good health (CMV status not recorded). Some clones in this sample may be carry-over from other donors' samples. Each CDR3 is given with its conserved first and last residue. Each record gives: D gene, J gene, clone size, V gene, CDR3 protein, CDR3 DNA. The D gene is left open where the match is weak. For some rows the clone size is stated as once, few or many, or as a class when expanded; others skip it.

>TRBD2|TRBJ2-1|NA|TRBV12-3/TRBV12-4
CASSLSSGSSYNEQFF
TGTGCCAGCAGTTTGAGTAGCGGGAGCTCCTACAATGAGCAGTTCTTC
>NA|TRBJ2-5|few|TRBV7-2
CASSSGPLVTQYF
TGTGCCAGCAGCTCGGGACCCCTCGTGACCCAGTACTTC
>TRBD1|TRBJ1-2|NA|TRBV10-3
CAIRTTGGYGYTF
TGTGCCATCAGGACTACAGGGGGCTATGGCTACACCTTC
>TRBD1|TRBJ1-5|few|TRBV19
CASSIDLLRSGQNQPQHF
TGTGCCAGTAGTATAGATCTTCTTCGGTCGGGACAGAATCAGCCCCAGCATTTT
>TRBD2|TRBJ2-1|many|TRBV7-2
CASSTRTSRNEQFF
TGTGCCAGCAGCACAAGGACTAGTAGAAATGAGCAGTTCTTC
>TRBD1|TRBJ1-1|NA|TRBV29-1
CSVKGTGGVRTEAFF
TGCAGCGTTAAAGGAACAGGGGGGGTAAGGACTGAAGCTTTCTTT
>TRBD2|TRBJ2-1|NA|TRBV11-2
CASSLAGTSSNEQFF
TGTGCCAGCAGCTTAGCCGGGACTAGCAGCAATGAGCAGTTCTTC
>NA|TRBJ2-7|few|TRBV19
CASSLSGYSYEQYF
TGTGCCAGTAGTCTTTCGGGATACTCCTACGAGCAGTACTTC
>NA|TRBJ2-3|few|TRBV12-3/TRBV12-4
CASKGGGGADTQYF
TGTGCCAGCAAGGGGGGAGGAGGGGCAGATACGCAGTATTTT
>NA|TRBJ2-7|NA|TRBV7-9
CASSSPSPSYEQYF
TGTGCCAGCAGCTCGCCCAGCCCCTCCTACGAGCAGTACTTC
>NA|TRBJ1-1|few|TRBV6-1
CASSETRGDRYTEAFF
TGTGCCAGCAGTGAAACGCGCGGAGACAGGTACACTGAAGCTTTCTTT
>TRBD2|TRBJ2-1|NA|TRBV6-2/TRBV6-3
CASSLRTSGRGYNEQFF
TGTGCCAGCAGTTTACGGACTAGCGGGAGAGGGTACAATGAGCAGTTCTTC
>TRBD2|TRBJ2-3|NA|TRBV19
CASSIAGGADTQYF
TGTGCCAGTAGTATAGCGGGAGGCGCAGATACGCAGTATTTT
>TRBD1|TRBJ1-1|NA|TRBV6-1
CASAEGQGGTEAFF
TGTGCCAGCGCAGAGGGACAGGGCGGGACTGAAGCTTTCTTT
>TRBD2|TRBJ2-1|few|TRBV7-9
CASSLPFSGASDEQFF
TGTGCCAGCAGTCTCCCCTTCAGCGGGGCTAGCGATGAGCAGTTCTTC
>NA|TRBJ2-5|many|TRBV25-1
CASSRGTQETQYF
TGTGCCAGCAGCCGGGGGACTCAAGAGACCCAGTACTTC
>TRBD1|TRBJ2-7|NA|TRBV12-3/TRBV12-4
CASSEPDRAGQYF
TGTGCCAGCAGTGAACCGGACAGGGCAGGGCAGTACTTC
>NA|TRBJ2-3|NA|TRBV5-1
CASRWASVRDTQYF
TGCGCCAGCAGATGGGCTAGCGTGAGAGATACGCAGTATTTT
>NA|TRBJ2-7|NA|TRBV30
CAWSVRGREFYEQYF
TGTGCCTGGAGTGTACGCGGCAGGGAGTTCTACGAGCAGTACTTC
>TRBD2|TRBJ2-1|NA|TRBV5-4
CASSLRRGDHNEQFF
TGTGCCAGCAGCTTGCGGCGGGGGGATCACAATGAGCAGTTCTTC
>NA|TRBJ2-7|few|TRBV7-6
CASSLVVDGEQYF
TGTGCCAGCAGCTTAGTCGTCGATGGCGAGCAGTACTTC
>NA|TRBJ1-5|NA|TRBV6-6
CASSSPGHSNQPQHF
TGTGCCAGCAGTTCTCCCGGACACAGCAATCAGCCCCAGCATTTT
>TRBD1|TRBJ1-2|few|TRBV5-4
CASSGTGGDYGYTF
TGTGCCAGCAGCGGGACAGGGGGCGACTATGGCTACACCTTC
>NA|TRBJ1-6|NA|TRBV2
CASSAGSSYNSPLHF
TGTGCCAGCAGTGCGGGGAGCTCCTATAATTCACCCCTCCACTTT
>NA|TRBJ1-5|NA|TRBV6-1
CASSASGVGPQHF
TGTGCCAGCAGTGCGTCAGGGGTCGGGCCCCAGCATTTT
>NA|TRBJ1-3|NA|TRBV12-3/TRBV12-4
CASSFRPAGNTIYF
TGTGCCAGCAGTTTTCGACCGGCTGGAAACACCATATATTTT
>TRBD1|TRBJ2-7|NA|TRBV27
CASRRTGGYEQYF
TGTGCCAGCAGGCGGACAGGGGGCTACGAGCAGTACTTC
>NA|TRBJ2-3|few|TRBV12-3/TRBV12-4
CASTPIRSGGRRMSTDTQYF
TGTGCCAGCACCCCCATACGATCAGGGGGGAGACGGATGAGCACAGATACGCAGTATTTT
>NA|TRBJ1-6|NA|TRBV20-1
CSARPGRWVTYNSPLHF
TGCAGTGCAAGGCCGGGACGGTGGGTCACCTATAATTCACCCCTCCACTTT
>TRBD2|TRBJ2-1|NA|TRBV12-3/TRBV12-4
CASKSGGGYNEQFF
TGTGCCAGCAAGAGCGGGGGGGGATACAATGAGCAGTTCTTC
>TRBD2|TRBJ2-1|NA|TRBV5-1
CASSRGASGGNEQFF
TGCGCCAGCTCCCGGGGGGCTAGCGGGGGTAATGAGCAGTTCTTC
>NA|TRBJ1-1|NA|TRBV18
CASCTAENTEAFF
TGTGCCAGCTGTACAGCAGAGAACACTGAAGCTTTCTTT
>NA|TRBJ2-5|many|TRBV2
CASSEAVRETQYF
TGTGCCAGCAGTGAGGCAGTTAGGGAGACCCAGTACTTC
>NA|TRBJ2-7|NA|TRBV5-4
CASSFFAGGRAYEQYF
TGTGCCAGCAGCTTCTTCGCCGGGGGCCGTGCCTACGAGCAGTACTTC
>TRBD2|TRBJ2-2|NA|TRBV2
CASSVSTSDAITGELFF
TGTGCCAGCAGTGTCTCGACTAGCGACGCTATCACCGGGGAGCTGTTTTTT
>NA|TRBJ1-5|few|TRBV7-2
CASSFRAVGNQPQHF
TGTGCCAGCAGCTTTCGGGCGGTTGGCAATCAGCCCCAGCATTTT
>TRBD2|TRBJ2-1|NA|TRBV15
CATSRGSGSYEQFF
TGTGCCACCAGCAGGGGAAGCGGGAGCTATGAGCAGTTCTTC
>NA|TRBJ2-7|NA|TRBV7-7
CASSFGPLGEQYF
TGTGCCAGCAGCTTCGGCCCTCTGGGGGAGCAGTACTTC
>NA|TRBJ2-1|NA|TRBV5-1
CASSLGLDRINEQFF
TGCGCCAGCAGCCTGGGACTTGACCGTATCAATGAGCAGTTCTTC
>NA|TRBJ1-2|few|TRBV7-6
CASSLRGGSGGYTF
TGTGCCAGCAGCTTAAGGGGGGGCTCCGGTGGCTACACCTTC
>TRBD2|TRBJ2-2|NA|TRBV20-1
CSGPPASGRIVDTGELFF
TGCAGTGGCCCGCCGGCTAGCGGGAGGATCGTCGACACCGGGGAGCTGTTTTTT
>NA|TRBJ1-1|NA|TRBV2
CASSDSENTEAFF
TGTGCCAGCAGTGACTCTGAGAACACTGAAGCTTTCTTT
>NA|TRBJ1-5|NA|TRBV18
CASSPWPNSNQPQHF
TGTGCCAGCTCCCCCTGGCCGAATAGCAATCAGCCCCAGCATTTT
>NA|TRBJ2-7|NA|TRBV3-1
CASSQVGQGLNEQYF
TGTGCCAGCAGCCAAGTAGGCCAGGGGCTAAACGAGCAGTACTTC
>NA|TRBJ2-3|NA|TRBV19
CASSTPGGTHTDTQYF
TGTGCCAGTAGTACCCCTGGCGGGACCCACACAGATACGCAGTATTTT
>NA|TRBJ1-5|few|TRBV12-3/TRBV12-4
CASSLGGPQPQHF
TGTGCCAGCAGTTTAGGGGGGCCTCAGCCCCAGCATTTT
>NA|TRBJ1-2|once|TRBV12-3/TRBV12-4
CASRGGTANYGYTF
TGTGCCAGCAGAGGCGGGACGGCTAACTATGGCTACACCTTC
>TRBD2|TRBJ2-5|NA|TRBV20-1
CSARTSSGGALETQYF
TGCAGTGCTAGAACGTCTAGCGGGGGGGCCTTGGAGACCCAGTACTTC
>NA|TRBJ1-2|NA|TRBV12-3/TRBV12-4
CASSFGPQPWGYTF
TGTGCCAGCAGTTTTGGCCCGCAACCCTGGGGCTACACCTTC
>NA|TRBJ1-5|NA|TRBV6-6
CASEPNSNQPQHF
TGTGCCAGCGAACCTAATAGCAATCAGCCCCAGCATTTT
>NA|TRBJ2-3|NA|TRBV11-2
CASSPSLGPDTQYF
TGTGCCAGCAGCCCCAGTTTAGGTCCAGATACGCAGTATTTT
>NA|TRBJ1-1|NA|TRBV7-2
CASSLSIGGDTMNTEAFF
TGTGCCAGCAGCCTCTCTATAGGAGGGGACACCATGAACACTGAAGCTTTCTTT
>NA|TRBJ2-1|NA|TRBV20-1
CSARKESLDEQFF
TGCAGTGCTAGGAAAGAATCCCTCGATGAGCAGTTCTTC
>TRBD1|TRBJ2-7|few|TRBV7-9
CASSEQGGLGEQYF
TGTGCCAGCAGCGAACAGGGGGGTTTAGGGGAGCAGTACTTC
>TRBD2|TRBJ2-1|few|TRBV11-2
CASSLVRGKAGVNEQFF
TGTGCCAGCAGCCTTGTAAGGGGCAAAGCGGGGGTGAATGAGCAGTTCTTC
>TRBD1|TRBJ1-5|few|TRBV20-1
CSATGTEVSQPQHF
TGCAGTGCAACCGGGACAGAGGTATCCCAGCCCCAGCATTTT
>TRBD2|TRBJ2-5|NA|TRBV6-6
CASTPIKLAGGIGETQYF
TGTGCCAGCACTCCTATCAAACTAGCGGGGGGTATCGGAGAGACCCAGTACTTC
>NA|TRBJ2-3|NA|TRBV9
CASAGDTQYF
TGTGCCAGCGCCGGAGATACGCAGTATTTT
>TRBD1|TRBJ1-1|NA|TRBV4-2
CASSPGQGAGAFF
TGTGCCAGCAGCCCTGGACAGGGGGCGGGGGCTTTCTTT
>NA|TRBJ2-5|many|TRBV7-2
CASSWSGRQETQYF
TGTGCCAGCAGCTGGTCAGGGCGACAAGAGACCCAGTACTTC